Shown below are 16 T cell receptor beta chains from a single sample sequenced in a study of blood T cell repertoires in COVID-19. Some clones are missing from TCRdb's copy, which holds only in-frame ones; the method was immunoSEQ multiplex PCR. This table holds about 270,000 clones, around nine tenths found once. Sequenced: peripheral blood. These receptors came from a man aged 40-49 years with active or convalescent COVID-19.

The chain employs TRBV15 and TRBJ1-3, with D hard to call. The germline CDR1 and CDR2 sequences are LNHNV and YYDKDF (reference sequence). CDR3 length: 14 amino acids. Trimming stripped 3 bases from V and 4 bases from J, with 10 bases between. The CDR3 region has the DNA TGTGCCACCAGCAGGGCTCAGACAGGAAACACCATATATTTT. Protein: CATSRAQTGNTIYF.

This clone was seen more than once but under ten times. V usage is TRBV5-5 and J usage is TRBJ2-1; 14 bases are shared with TRBD2. The V gene end was trimmed by 3 bases and the J gene end by 1 base; junction bases not matched to a gene: 6. Germline lookup yields CDR1 SGHKS and CDR2 YYEKEE (reference sequence). CDR3 length: 18 amino acids. CDR3 nucleotide sequence: TGTGCCAGCAGCTCCGTGACTAGCGGGAGGGGGTCCTACAATGAGCAGTTCTTC. This codes for CASSSVTSGRGSYNEQFF.

This chain uses TRBV3-1 (or the pseudogene TRBV3-2) with TRBJ2-7; a weak D match, TRBD1 (6 bases). The V and J ends lost 4 bases and 2 bases respectively, with 9 bases between them. CDR3 length equals 13 residues. Looked up from germline, CDR1 is LGHDT and CDR2 is YNNKEL (reference sequence). The CDR3 DNA follows: TGTGCCAGCAGCCGCCGACAGGCCTACGAGCAGTACTTC. Amino acids: CASSRRQAYEQYF.

CDR3 protein: CASSLRGIQPQHF. CDR3 sequence (DNA): TGTGCCAGCAGCCTTAGGGGGATTCAGCCCCAGCATTTT. The gene calls are TRBV3-1 (or the pseudogene TRBV3-2) and TRBJ1-5; D possibly corresponds to TRBD1 (6 bases). The CDR3 covers 13 residues. The germline V gene encodes CDR1 LGHDT and CDR2 YNNKEL (reference sequence). Deletions cut 4 bases from V and 6 bases from J, with 10 bases between.

V usage is TRBV7-8 and J usage is TRBJ1-4; the match to TRBD1 covers 7 bases. CDR1 and CDR2 (germline): SGHVS, FQNEAQ. V lost 3 bases to trimming and J lost 5 bases; unmatched junction nucleotides: 6. The CDR3 runs 15 residues. The CDR3 nucleotides are TGTGCCAGCAGCTTGGAGCTAGGGGGCAATGAAAAACTGTTTTTT. Protein sequence: CASSLELGGNEKLFF.

V usage is TRBV25-1 and J usage is TRBJ2-5, with 9 bases identical to TRBD1. This CDR3 spans 17 amino acids. Germline values: CDR1 MGHDK, CDR2 SYGVNS. The trim removed 4 bases at V and 0 bases at J, leaving 9 bases unmatched. The CDR3 bases are TGTGCCAGCAGTGCTTTCGGACAGGGGATGTACCAAGAGACCCAGTACTTC. Translating gives CASSAFGQGMYQETQYF.

This sequence joins TRBV5-1 and TRBJ1-3, with TRBD1 matching over 9 bases. Germline V gives CDR1 SGHRS, CDR2 YFSETQ. V dropped 4 bases and J dropped 4; count of bases not matched to a gene: 9. CDR3 length: 16 amino acids. CDR3 bases: TGCGCCAGCAGCGCGTCGGGACAGGGAGGGGGAAACACCATATATTTT. Amino acids: CASSASGQGGGNTIYF.

The chain recombines TRBV2 with TRBJ1-1; the match to TRBD1 covers 7 bases. CDR3 length: 14 amino acids. CDR1 is SNHLY, CDR2 FYNNEI, per germline. Trimming took 6 bases from V and 0 from J; bases not matched to a gene: 4. CDR3 sequence (DNA): TGTGCCAGCAGCGCAGGGGGTGTGAACACTGAAGCTTTCTTT. It specifies CASSAGGVNTEAFF.

The chain carries TRBV27 and TRBJ2-2; TRBD2 agrees at 10 bases. CDR1 and CDR2 from the germline V gene are MNHEY and SMNVEV (reference sequence). There are 15 residues in the CDR3. The V gene end was trimmed by 7 bases and the J gene end by 7 bases; junction bases not matched to a gene: 9. The CDR3 sequence is CASTPVAGGGGELFF. Here the CDR3 DNA reads TGTGCCAGCACCCCCGTAGCGGGAGGTGGCGGGGAGCTGTTTTTT.

The chain combines TRBV14 with TRBJ1-3; the D gene is possibly TRBD1 (6 bases). Germline CDR1 and CDR2: SGHDN and FVKESK. Trimming left V 1 base short and J 2 bases short, with 12 bases between. The CDR3 runs 16 residues. This CDR3 reads CASSQVLGGAGNTIYF. CDR3 sequence (DNA): TGTGCCAGCAGCCAAGTCCTAGGGGGTGCTGGAAACACCATATATTTT. The full variable domain, completed using reference TRBV14 and TRBJ1-3, is EAGVTQFPSHSVIEKGQTVTLRCDPISGHDNLYWYRRVMGKEIKFLLHFVKESKQDESGMPNNRFLAERTGGTYSTLKVQPAELEDSGVYFCASSQVLGGAGNTIYFGEGSWLTVV.

This chain links TRBV6-5 with TRBJ1-1; possibly TRBD1 for D (6 bases). V shed 2 bases and J shed 4 bases, with 11 bases lying between them. The germline V gene has CDR1 MNHEY and CDR2 SVGAGI. This CDR3 is built from 14 residues. The CDR3 loop reads CASSYPGGGTEAFF. In DNA, the CDR3 is TGTGCCAGCAGTTACCCGGGGGGCGGCACTGAAGCTTTCTTT.

The rearrangement uses TRBV25-1 and TRBJ1-5; D possibly corresponds to TRBD1 (6 bases). This CDR3 has 15 residues. The V gene's germline CDR1 is MGHDK and CDR2 SYGVNS. Between the trimmed V and J ends, which lost 6 bases and 5 bases, there was a span of 17 bases. CDR3 sequence (DNA): TGTGCCAGCAGCATCTCAGGGAAGGGGGATCAGCCCCAGCATTTT. Its protein is CASSISGKGDQPQHF.

The chain recombines TRBV2 with TRBJ1-2; 8 nucleotides agree with TRBD1. The CDR3 is 16 residues long. In germline, CDR1 is SNHLY, CDR2 FYNNEI. Losses at the gene ends were 2 bases for V and 4 bases for J; bases not matched to a gene: 9. CDR3 DNA: TGTGCCAGCAGTGAACGGACAGGGAAGGCCGTCTATGGCTACACCTTC. This translates into CASSERTGKAVYGYTF. The full variable domain, its missing parts supplied by reference TRBV2 and TRBJ1-2, is EPEVTQTPSHQVTQMGQEVILRCVPISNHLYFYWYRQILGQKVEFLVSFYNNEISEKSEIFDDQFSVERPDGSNFTLKIRSTKLEDSAMYFCASSERTGKAVYGYTFGSGTRLTVV.

The chain has TRBV3-1 (or the pseudogene TRBV3-2) and TRBJ2-7; D is ambiguous. V gave up 1 base and J gave up 6 bases, with 13 bases separating them. CDR3 length: 14 amino acids. CDR1 is LGHDT and CDR2 is YNNKEL in the germline V gene (reference sequence). As DNA, the CDR3 is TGTGCCAGCAGCCAAGCCTCGTATTCCCCCGAGCAGTACTTC. Encoded protein: CASSQASYSPEQYF.

This clone was recorded many times. The chain combines TRBV7-2 with TRBJ1-2; perhaps TRBD1 as D (5 bases). Trimming stripped 6 bases from V and 8 bases from J, with 22 bases between. Germline CDR1 and CDR2: SGHTA and FQGNSA. CDR3 length: 15 residues. CDR3 sequence: CASRIGGQGNQGYTF. CDR3 coding DNA: TGTGCCAGCAGAATAGGAGGGCAGGGAAATCAGGGCTACACCTTC.

The V gene is TRBV2, the J gene TRBJ1-3; TRBD1 matches at 9 bases. This CDR3 comprises 15 residues. Per the germline V gene, CDR1 is SNHLY and CDR2 is FYNNEI. The trim removed 3 bases at V and 4 bases at J, leaving 4 bases unmatched. The CDR3 nucleotides read TGTGCCAGCAGTGAGGCCGGGACAGGGGGAAACACCATATATTTT. Amino acids: CASSEAGTGGNTIYF.